What follows describes a single TCR beta chain. Trimming took 1 base from V and 6 from J; bases not matched to a gene: 5. CDR1 is MNHEY and CDR2 is SMNVEV in the germline V gene (reference sequence). CDR3 size: 16 residues. Patients were newly diagnosed with stage II-IVA oral cavity squamous cell carcinoma without prior systemic or radiation treatment. These oral cavity squamous cell carcinomas were HPV-negative and locally advanced. Analysis of PBMCs was direct, with no culture step. Measured with immunoSEQ multiplex PCR; TCRdb has only the in-frame clones, and not every one. This table holds tens of thousands of clones, around 80% found once. The data belong to a study of neoadjuvant anti-PD-1 for oral cavity cancer. Study as a whole: Around day 43, patients without progression received a fourth nivolumab dose before surgery.

This sequence was found in a person aged 40 to 85 with oral cavity squamous cell carcinoma. This specimen consisted of PBMCs, obtained before nivolumab (anti-PD-1) treatment. The V call is TRBV27, the J call TRBJ1-4; TRBD1 agrees at 10 bases. In DNA form, the CDR3 reads TGTGCCAGCAGTTTATTGGCGGGACAGGGGTATGAAAAACTGTTTTTT. Translating it yields CASSLLAGQGYEKLFF.